The 9 T cell receptor beta chains below were found in one sample sequenced in a study of OX40 agonist ivuxolimab in advanced cancers. Data came from immunoSEQ multiplex PCR; TCRdb stores just in-frame clones and leaves some out. The table lists about 90,000 clones, roughly 89% of them singletons. This specimen was CD4+ or CD8+ T cells sorted from blood, taken in a trial of the OX40 agonist ivuxolimab. Receptors originate from an adult with an advanced solid tumor such as melanoma, head and neck, liver or kidney cancer.

CDR3 DNA sequence: TGTGCCAGCAGGCCATCGGGGCGTAGAACCGGGGAGCTGTTTTTT. Protein: CASRPSGRRTGELFF. The V gene is TRBV6-1, the J gene TRBJ2-2; D is perhaps TRBD1 or TRBD2 (5 bases each). V lost 6 bases and J 5 bases, leaving 16 bases between the germline ends. The CDR3 consists of 15 residues. CDR1 and CDR2 from the germline V gene are MNHNS and SASEGT.

This clone was seen once. The CDR3 spells CASSEHSSTDTQYF. The DNA of the CDR3 is TGTGCCAGCAGTGAACATTCTAGCACAGATACGCAGTATTTT. The chain recombines TRBV6-1 with TRBJ2-3; D is ambiguous. The CDR3 extends over 14 amino acids. The germline V and J ends were trimmed by 2 bases and 0 bases, with 6 bases remaining between them. Germline V gene sequence: CDR1 MNHNS, CDR2 SASEGT.

The J gene is TRBJ2-3, the V gene TRBV2, with 9 bases matching TRBD2. CDR3 size: 15 residues. Per the germline V gene, CDR1 is SNHLY and CDR2 is FYNNEI. Unmatched junction bases numbered 4, after V lost 4 bases and J lost 2 bases. Written as DNA, the CDR3 is TGTGCCAGCAGTGGGTCGGGACTAGCCACAGATACGCAGTATTTT. Its translation is CASSGSGLATDTQYF.

V is TRBV18 and J is TRBJ2-1; 8 nucleotides agree with TRBD1. The V segment lost 3 bases and the J segment 5 bases; nucleotides outside the gene matches: 9. The CDR3 sequence is 16 residues long. CDR1 and CDR2 from the germline V gene are KGHSH and LQKENI. CDR3 protein: CASSPVWGTGDNEQFF. The DNA for the CDR3 is TGTGCCAGCTCACCGGTTTGGGGGACAGGAGACAATGAGCAGTTCTTC.

V gene TRBV5-1 combines with J gene TRBJ1-1, with D possibly matching TRBD1 (5 bases). The CDR3 consists of 14 residues. Germline V gene sequence: CDR1 SGHRS, CDR2 YFSETQ. V was cut by 0 bases and J by 9 bases, with 15 bases left in between. Here the CDR3 reads CASSLGELGGKAFF. The CDR3 DNA reads TGCGCCAGCAGCTTGGGGGAGCTGGGGGGGAAAGCTTTCTTT.

The CDR3 DNA follows: TGTGCCATCAGCGGTTCCTCTGGGGCCAACGTCCTGACTTTC. This codes for CAISGSSGANVLTF. This chain joins TRBV10-3 and TRBJ2-6; D is unresolved. V shed 6 bases and J shed 0 bases, with 6 bases lying between them. Germline values: CDR1 ENHRY, CDR2 SYGVKD. The CDR3 extends over 14 amino acids.

This clone showed up just once. The V call is TRBV5-1, the J call TRBJ2-7; TRBD1 might be the D (5 bases). Deletions cut 0 bases from V and 0 bases from J, with 7 bases between. Germline CDR1 and CDR2: SGHRS and YFSETQ. The CDR3 runs 14 residues. This chain's CDR3 is CASSLGQSSYEQYF. Written as DNA, the CDR3 is TGCGCCAGCAGCTTGGGACAGAGCTCCTACGAGCAGTACTTC. The variable domain in full, completed from reference TRBV5-1 and TRBJ2-7, reads KAGVTQTPRYLIKTRGQQVTLSCSPISGHRSVSWYQQTPGQGLQFLFEYFSETQRNKGNFPGRFSGRQFSNSRSEMNVSTLELGDSALYLCASSLGQSSYEQYFGPGTRLTVT.

V usage is TRBV19 and J usage is TRBJ1-3; the match to TRBD1 covers 7 bases. This CDR3 comprises 13 residues. V lost 6 bases and J lost 2; bases outside the gene matches: 1. The germline CDR1 and CDR2 sequences are LNHDA and SQIVND (reference sequence). The CDR3 sequence is CASRGQAGNTIYF. DNA for the CDR3: TGTGCCAGTAGAGGACAGGCTGGAAACACCATATATTTT. The full variable domain, with the rest looked up from reference TRBV19 and TRBJ1-3, is DGGITQSPKYLFRKEGQNVTLSCEQNLNHDAMYWYRQDPGQGLRLIYYSQIVNDFQKGDIAEGYSVSREKKESFPLTVTSAQKNPTAFYLCASRGQAGNTIYFGEGSWLTVV.

The chain couples TRBV7-9 to TRBJ1-2; D gene ambiguous. The CDR3 runs 13 residues. Looked up from germline, CDR1 is SEHNR and CDR2 is FQNEAQ (reference sequence). V lost 3 bases, J lost 6 bases, and 11 bases lay in between. The CDR3 DNA reads as TGTGCCAGCAGCTTCCAGGCGCTCAATGGCTACACCTTC. Residues: CASSFQALNGYTF.